The 20 T cell receptor beta chains below come from one sample, sequenced in a study of beta chain features in type 1 diabetes. General study results and limits: All four CD4+ subsets from Type 1 diabetes patients carried moderately but significantly shorter TCRB CDR3s.

The antigens for these receptors are not known. Reverse transcribing all isolated RNA meant expressed TCRB transcripts were sequenced. Profiled with immunoSEQ multiplex PCR; TCRdb holds only in-frame clones, not every one. The table includes 100,000 to 150,000 clones, 17% detected once. The sequenced sample was central memory CD4+ T cells from blood. These receptors originate from a man aged 18 to 35 with type 1 diabetes.

A few counts support this clone. This rearrangement joins TRBV5-1 to TRBJ1-5, with 7 bases fitting TRBD1. This CDR3 has 14 residues. Germline V gives CDR1 SGHRS, CDR2 YFSETQ. J lost 4 bases, V lost 4 bases, and 5 bases had no gene match. The CDR3 protein is CASSAGTENQPQHF. DNA for the CDR3: TGCGCCAGCAGCGCCGGGACAGAAAATCAGCCCCAGCATTTT.

The rearrangement links TRBV2 to TRBJ2-7; 7 positions match TRBD2. The CDR3 loop spans 12 amino acids. The germline gives CDR1 SNHLY, CDR2 FYNNEI. With V trimmed by 7 bases and J by 8 bases, 8 bases remained unmatched. DNA of the CDR3: TGTGCCAGCAACCTAGCGGCCGAGAAGCAGTACTTC. Translated: CASNLAAEKQYF.

Only a few counts were recorded for this clone. The V and J genes are TRBV23-1 and TRBJ2-3; D call uncertain. TRBV23-1 counts as an open reading frame of uncertain function. The V gene lost 4 bases and the J gene lost 0 bases, with 17 bases spanning the gap. The CDR3 has 17 amino acids. The CDR3 nucleotides read TGCGCCAGCAGTCGGGGTGGTGACGAACTAAGCACAGATACGCAGTATTTT. Encoded protein: CASSRGGDELSTDTQYF.

The sample holds a few counts of this clone. The V and J genes are TRBV6-5 and TRBJ2-7, with D possibly matching TRBD1 (5 bases). Trimming took off 5 bases at V and 5 bases at J, with 13 bases between the two ends. The germline V gene encodes CDR1 MNHEY and CDR2 SVGAGI. The CDR3 consists of 13 residues. CDR3 sequence: CASSQNRWNEQYF. CDR3 bases: TGTGCCAGCAGTCAAAACAGGTGGAACGAGCAGTACTTC.

The gene calls are TRBV6-9 and TRBJ2-5, with 11 nucleotides matching TRBD1. This CDR3 region has 17 residues. CDR1 MNHGY and CDR2 SVAAGI come from the germline V gene. V lost 6 bases, J lost 2 bases, and 11 bases stayed unmatched. CDR3 nucleotides: TGTGCCAGCAGAAATCGGACAGGGGGCGATTCTCAAGAGACCCAGTACTTC. This gives the protein CASRNRTGGDSQETQYF.

This clone was seen only a few times. The chain uses TRBV29-1 and TRBJ2-7; the match to TRBD1 covers 10 bases. The V segment lost 7 bases and the J segment 5 bases; nucleotides outside the gene matches: 5. Germline lookup yields CDR1 SQVTM and CDR2 ANQGSEA. The CDR3 runs 12 residues. CDR3 DNA: TGCAGCGGCGGGACAGGGGCCCACGAGCAGTACTTC. Translation: CSGGTGAHEQYF.

This clone was counted between two and nine times. This chain connects TRBV9 to TRBJ1-1; no clear D. Germline CDR1 reads SGDLS; CDR2 reads YYNGEE. V dropped 4 bases and J dropped 7 bases, with 14 bases sitting between them. The CDR3 extends over 13 amino acids. CDR3 in amino acids: CASSSLGGNEAFF. The CDR3 nucleotides are TGTGCCAGCAGCTCACTGGGTGGCAATGAAGCTTTCTTT.

V and J are TRBV14 and TRBJ2-6; D possibly corresponds to TRBD2 (6 bases). The V end was cut by 3 bases, the J end by 6 bases, with 12 bases between. The CDR3 extends over 15 amino acids. CDR1 and CDR2 from the germline V gene are SGHDN and FVKESK. DNA of the CDR3: TGTGCCAGCAGCCACGAGGGCGGGGAGGCCAACGTCCTGACTTTC. This gives the protein CASSHEGGEANVLTF.

This clone appeared a few times. The rearrangement uses TRBV29-1 and TRBJ2-5; TRBD1 is a possible D gene (5 bases). The CDR3 has 12 residues. Germline CDR1 is SQVTM and CDR2 is ANQGSEA. Trimming removed 7 bases at V and 0 bases at J, with 9 bases between. The CDR3 DNA reads TGCAGCGGAATGACAGACCAAGAGACCCAGTACTTC. Protein product: CSGMTDQETQYF.

This chain joins TRBV7-9 and TRBJ2-7; no firm D call. Germline V gene lookup returns CDR1 SEHNR and CDR2 FQNEAQ (reference sequence). The CDR3 extends over 15 amino acids. Between the trimmed V and J ends, which lost 1 base and 1 base, there was a span of 11 bases. The CDR3 reads CASSLVIGQSYEQYF. As DNA, the CDR3 is TGTGCCAGCAGCTTAGTTATCGGCCAATCCTACGAGCAGTACTTC.

The CDR3 loop is CASSRGIDEQYF. CDR3 DNA: TGTGCCAGTTCAAGGGGTATTGACGAGCAGTACTTC. The rearrangement joins TRBV6-5 to TRBJ2-7, with a possible D match to TRBD1 (5 bases). This CDR3 contains 12 residues. The V gene lost 9 bases and the J gene lost 5 bases, with 14 bases spanning the gap. CDR1 MNHEY and CDR2 SVGAGI come from the germline V gene.

V usage is TRBV29-1 and J usage is TRBJ2-7; 7 nucleotides agree with TRBD1. V was clipped by 7 bases and J by 7 bases; unmatched bases: 7. The CDR3 consists of 11 residues. Per the germline V gene, CDR1 is SQVTM and CDR2 is ANQGSEA. CDR3 in amino acids: CSGRQGGEQYF. The CDR3 bases are TGCAGCGGCCGACAGGGTGGGGAGCAGTACTTC.

This chain uses TRBV30 with TRBJ2-3; TRBD2 matches at 8 bases. This CDR3 region has 13 residues. V dropped 7 bases and J dropped 0; count of bases not matched to a gene: 3. Germline CDR1 is GTSNPN and CDR2 is SVGIG (reference sequence). CDR3 coding DNA: TGTGCCTCCACGGGAGGGAGCACAGATACGCAGTATTTT. Translation gives CASTGGSTDTQYF.

This clone was counted between two and nine times. This sequence joins TRBV30 and TRBJ2-5, with D unresolved. The tail of the sequence fits TRBJ2-7 better, so the J call may be wrong. CDR3 size: 11 residues. Per the germline V gene, CDR1 is GTSNPN and CDR2 is SVGIG (reference sequence). The CDR3 DNA follows: TGTGCCTGGAGTCAACTTTACGAGCAGTACTTC. It specifies CAWSQLYEQYF.

This clone turned up a few times. This likely traces to a read error, being one base from a far larger clone. The same CDR3 also results from other DNA sequences found in this sample. The chain combines TRBV29-1 with TRBJ1-4; a weak D match, TRBD1 (6 bases). Trimming cost V 6 bases and J 10 bases, with 15 bases left between them. The CDR3 is made up of 12 amino acids. In germline, CDR1 is SQVTM, CDR2 ANQGSEA. CDR3 sequence reads: CSVVQGEGKLFF. The CDR3 coding sequence is TGCAGCGTGGTACAGGGTGAAGGAAAACTGTTTTTT.

This clone appeared a few times. The chain has TRBV5-1 and TRBJ1-5; D gene ambiguous. The CDR3 sequence is 15 residues long. Trimming stripped 0 bases from V and 0 bases from J, with 7 bases between. In germline, CDR1 is SGHRS, CDR2 YFSETQ. The CDR3 spells CASSLVTPSNQPQHF. DNA of the CDR3: TGCGCCAGCAGCTTGGTGACACCTAGCAATCAGCCCCAGCATTTT.

Only a few counts were recorded for this clone. This rearrangement joins TRBV7-9 to TRBJ2-1, with 7 positions matching TRBD1. Losses at the gene ends were 5 bases for V and 5 bases for J; bases not matched to a gene: 9. Germline CDR1 is SEHNR and CDR2 is FQNEAQ (reference sequence). The CDR3 has 15 residues. This chain's CDR3 is CASSLRGLENNEQFF. In nucleotides, the CDR3 is TGTGCCAGCAGCCTGAGGGGGCTAGAAAACAATGAGCAGTTCTTC.

This clone has a single count. The chain uses TRBV5-4 and TRBJ2-5, with D perhaps TRBD1 (5 bases). The CDR3 has 15 amino acids. Deletions cut 0 bases from V and 0 bases from J, with 9 bases between. CDR1 and CDR2 from the germline V gene are SGHNT and YYREEE (reference sequence). CDR3 bases: TGTGCCAGCAGCTTGGCACAGGCTTACCAAGAGACCCAGTACTTC. Amino acid sequence: CASSLAQAYQETQYF.

This clone was observed a handful of times. The V call is TRBV28, the J call TRBJ2-1; TRBD2 matches at 12 bases. Germline-derived CDR1 and CDR2 are MDHEN and SYDVKM. This CDR3 is built from 17 residues. V shed 10 bases, J shed 2 bases, and the junction held 12 bases outside the gene matches. The CDR3 DNA sequence: TGTGCCACCGCTCTACTCCTAGCGGGGGGGACCTACAATGAGCAGTTCTTC. Residues: CATALLLAGGTYNEQFF.

V is TRBV19 and J is TRBJ2-1, with 8 bases matching TRBD2. Germline assignment: CDR1 LNHDA and CDR2 SQIVND (reference sequence). The CDR3 contains 16 residues. The junction had 8 bases not matched to a gene; V was cut back by 5 bases and J by 2 bases. The CDR3 protein is CASSPSLAAPYNEQFF. The CDR3 DNA reads as TGTGCCAGTAGTCCATCACTAGCGGCCCCCTACAATGAGCAGTTCTTC.